This T cell receptor beta chain was identified in a study of response to subunit inactivated influenza vaccine. Germline V lookup: CDR1 DFQATT, CDR2 SNEGSKA (reference sequence). This CDR3 is 15 amino acids long. The J segment lost 7 bases and the V segment lost 6 bases, leaving 14 bases of the junction unmatched. TCRdb fed the RT-PCR reads into MiXCR, producing one record per CDR3 protein. The sample gives roughly 540,000 distinct CDR3 sequences, roughly 25% of which show up once; 2.5% to 3% is in the top ten. Another study also made use of these data, one on T cells expressing NK-cell markers. This second study notes: UMIs were included in TCR beta cDNA generated by 5'RACE template switching.

The source was CD4+ T cells sorted from PBMCs, collected 11 to 12 days after vaccination. The chain uses TRBV20-1 and TRBJ2-1; 8 nucleotides match TRBD1. The clonotype comes from a man aged 45-60 years who received an inactivated influenza vaccine. The CDR3 DNA sequence: TGCAGTGCCAAAGATGCAGGGGGCAAGATGAATGAGCAGTTCTTC. Translated, it gives CSAKDAGGKMNEQFF.